Given below is one T cell receptor (beta chain) in context. The antigen remains undetermined. This sample stems from a study of blood T cells in healthy people across ages. The wider study: Roughly one uniquely barcoded beta molecule per two T cells was captured. Study conclusions and caveats: Age advanced and TCR beta diversity per million T cells fell, roughly linearly.

Individuals who donated were healthy Caucasians from Russia aged about 6 to 100. The second PCR ran about 6 to 12 cycles with a sample-barcoded 5' primer and J-beta primers. TCRdb re-derived calls from the 5' RACE reads in MiXCR, one entry per CDR3 protein. The table has some 800,000 distinct CDR3 sequences, 20% to 25% seen once. CDR1 is KGHSH and CDR2 is LQKENI in the germline V gene. V trimming: 6 bases; J trimming: 1 base; junction bases outside the gene matches: 15. The CDR3 runs 18 residues. This sample was also put to use in a study of T cells of mothers and their children. That report notes: Slightly higher overlap, not significant, was seen in related mother-child pairs than in unrelated pairs.

The TCR comes from a boy aged 10-17 years in good health. The sample taken for sequencing was blood. The chain has TRBV18 and TRBJ2-5; 9 bases are a match to TRBD2. In DNA form, the CDR3 reads TGTGCCAGCTCCCAAGGACTAGCGTGGGGCTACGGCCAAGAGACCCAGTACTTC. Translating gives CASSQGLAWGYGQETQYF.